Following are 27 T cell receptor beta chains from one sample sequenced in a study of blood T cell repertoires in COVID-19 (dated by TCRdb to 2020 to 2022). The library was produced with the immunoSEQ multiplex PCR assay. TCRdb obtained this table from immuneACCESS and retained in-frame rearrangements with V and J assigned. These tables miss some clones; where compared with another copy, unresolved V genes account for less than half of the shortfall, and the remainder is unexplained. The sample data list about 340,000 clones, and under 95% of these were observed just once. The ten top clones hold roughly 20% of the sample. The sample was PBMCs or T cells enriched from blood (not recorded which). The source is a woman between 25 and 40 years old who had recovered from COVID-19.

This chain joins TRBV5-4 and TRBJ2-7, with 8 bases that match TRBD1. Looked up from germline, CDR1 is SGHNT and CDR2 is YYREEE (reference sequence). The CDR3 loop spans 14 amino acids. V lost 0 bases to trimming and J lost 3 bases; unmatched junction nucleotides: 2. The DNA of the CDR3 is TGTGCCAGCAGCTTGGTTGACAGGGGCTACGAGCAGTACTTC. Encoded protein: CASSLVDRGYEQYF.

The rearrangement joins TRBV7-2 to TRBJ2-2; weak D call: TRBD2 (5 bases). Germline V CDR1 and CDR2: SGHTA, FQGNSA. This CDR3 region has 16 residues. Trimming removed 1 base at V and 1 base at J, with 10 bases between. In DNA form, the CDR3 reads TGTGCCAGCAGCTTAGATACTAGGTTGAACACCGGGGAGCTGTTTTTT. This encodes CASSLDTRLNTGELFF. The full variable domain, in which reference TRBV7-2 and TRBJ2-2 provide the parts outside the CDR3, is GAGVSQSPSNKVTEKGKDVELRCDPISGHTALYWYRQSLGQGLEFLIYFQGNSAPDKSGLPSDRFSAERTGGSVSTLTIQRTQQEDSAVYLCASSLDTRLNTGELFFGEGSRLTVL.

This chain uses TRBV2 with TRBJ1-1; TRBD1 might be the D (6 bases). The CDR3 is made up of 15 amino acids. The germline gives CDR1 SNHLY, CDR2 FYNNEI. V was cut by 5 bases and J by 0 bases, with 13 bases left in between. CDR3 protein: CASSHTGHLNTEAFF. The CDR3 DNA reads as TGTGCCAGCAGTCATACGGGACACCTGAACACTGAAGCTTTCTTT.

The rearrangement joins TRBV11-1 to TRBJ2-2, with TRBD2 matching 12 bases. The germline V gene encodes CDR1 SGHAT and CDR2 FQDESV (reference sequence). Trimming cost V 5 bases and J 4 bases; bases outside gene matches: 5. The CDR3 has 16 residues. In DNA, the CDR3 is TGTGCCAGCAGCCTAGGACTAGCGGGATCCACCGGGGAGCTGTTTTTT. Translation: CASSLGLAGSTGELFF.

This chain joins TRBV2 and TRBJ1-5; 8 nucleotides line up with TRBD1. The ends lost 6 bases at V and 11 bases at J; junction bases unmatched: 12. Germline CDR1 reads SNHLY; CDR2 reads FYNNEI. The CDR3 length is 14 residues. Here the CDR3 reads CASSLQGEPGSQHF. Here the CDR3 DNA reads TGTGCCAGCAGCCTACAGGGGGAACCCGGGTCCCAGCATTTT.

This clone was seen just once. This sequence joins TRBV28 and TRBJ1-2; 10 bases line up with TRBD1. The CDR3 is made up of 13 amino acids. CDR1 MDHEN and CDR2 SYDVKM come from the germline V gene. V dropped 5 bases and J dropped 6; count of bases not matched to a gene: 3. The CDR3: CASSGGTGDGYTF. The CDR3 nucleotides are TGTGCCAGCAGTGGAGGGACAGGGGATGGCTACACCTTC.

This clone was found once. The rearrangement links TRBV10-3 to TRBJ2-6; 7 bases fit TRBD1. V lost 6 bases, J lost 0 bases, and 11 bases stayed unmatched. The V gene's germline CDR1 is ENHRY and CDR2 SYGVKD. The CDR3 runs 18 residues. The chain's CDR3 is CAISPRDSVFSGANVLTF. Written as DNA, the CDR3 is TGTGCCATCAGCCCCCGGGACAGCGTCTTCTCTGGGGCCAACGTCCTGACTTTC.

The V call is TRBV19, the J call TRBJ1-5; D not resolved. V gave up 7 bases and J gave up 3 bases, with 13 bases separating them. Germline CDR1 reads LNHDA; CDR2 reads SQIVND (reference sequence). The CDR3 has 14 residues. The CDR3 reads CASKLRAINQPQHF. The CDR3 DNA sequence: TGTGCCAGTAAGTTGAGGGCTATCAATCAGCCCCAGCATTTT. Supplemented by reference TRBV19 and TRBJ1-5, the full variable domain reads DGGITQSPKYLFRKEGQNVTLSCEQNLNHDAMYWYRQDPGQGLRLIYYSQIVNDFQKGDIAEGYSVSREKKESFPLTVTSAQKNPTAFYLCASKLRAINQPQHFGDGTRLSIL.

The chain employs TRBV27 and TRBJ2-7; 8 bases map to TRBD1. The CDR3 runs to 13 residues. Germline-derived CDR1 and CDR2 are MNHEY and SMNVEV (reference sequence). After removal of 7 bases from V and 1 base from J, the junction contained 3 bases not matched to a gene. The CDR3 nucleotides read TGTGCCAGCACGGACAGGGATTCCTACGAGCAGTACTTC. This gives the protein CASTDRDSYEQYF.

The chain links TRBV27 to TRBJ2-3; D possibly corresponds to TRBD2 (5 bases). This CDR3 is built from 13 residues. The V end lost 6 bases, the J end lost 1 base, and 8 bases lay between the germline ends. Germline CDR1 and CDR2: MNHEY and SMNVEV (reference sequence). CDR3 nucleotide sequence: TGTGCCAGCAGACTGAGGGGCACAGATACGCAGTATTTT. It yields the protein CASRLRGTDTQYF.

This chain links TRBV12-5 with TRBJ2-3; 9 bases map to TRBD2. The ends lost 3 bases at V and 3 bases at J; junction bases unmatched: 13. The germline V gene has CDR1 LGHNT and CDR2 FRNRAP. The CDR3 runs to 18 residues. The CDR3 loop is CASGFGLMAGGSTDTQYF. Here the CDR3 DNA reads TGTGCTAGTGGTTTCGGGTTAATGGCGGGGGGGTCGACAGATACGCAGTATTTT.

This chain uses TRBV7-8 with TRBJ1-3; possibly TRBD1 for D (5 bases). Trimming removed 1 base at V and 0 bases at J, with 16 bases between. This CDR3 is built from 18 residues. Looked up from germline, CDR1 is SGHVS and CDR2 is FQNEAQ. The CDR3: CASSLGTRNSASGNTIYF. In DNA, the CDR3 is TGTGCCAGCAGCTTAGGGACACGAAATTCCGCCTCTGGAAACACCATATATTTT.

This clone was counted a single time. The chain combines TRBV4-3 with TRBJ2-2; TRBD2 might be the D (6 bases). Trimming left V 2 bases short and J 8 bases short, with 18 bases between. The CDR3 contains 16 residues. Looked up from germline, CDR1 is LGHNA and CDR2 is YSLEER. The CDR3 region has the DNA TGCGCCAGCAGCCAACTTAGGGACTTCGGGGCTGGGGAGCTGTTTTTT. Its translation is CASSQLRDFGAGELFF.

The CDR3 reads CASSHPGAGEETQYF. The CDR3 DNA reads as TGTGCCAGCAGCCATCCGGGCGCAGGGGAGGAGACCCAGTACTTC. The chain combines TRBV3-1 (or the pseudogene TRBV3-2) with TRBJ2-5; D perhaps matches TRBD1 (6 bases). The CDR3 extends over 15 amino acids. Germline V gives CDR1 LGHDT, CDR2 YNNKEL (reference sequence). V was shortened by 3 bases and J by 5 bases, with 16 bases between the two germline ends.

This clone showed up just once. V gene TRBV11-3 combines with J gene TRBJ2-5; no definite D call. V dropped 3 bases and J dropped 1 base, with 9 bases sitting between them. This CDR3 region has 14 residues. Germline values: CDR1 SGHNT, CDR2 YENEEA. The CDR3, as DNA: TGTGCCAGCAGCTTTGGGCCTCTCCAAGAGACCCAGTACTTC. Protein sequence: CASSFGPLQETQYF.

The CDR3 region is CAKTPGGARTEAFF. The CDR3 nucleotides read TGTGCCAAGACACCGGGGGGGGCACGCACTGAAGCTTTCTTT. This rearrangement joins TRBV11-3 to TRBJ1-1; D may be TRBD1 (6 bases). V lost 10 bases, J lost 4 bases, and 19 bases lay in between. This CDR3 is 14 amino acids long. The V gene's germline CDR1 is SGHNT and CDR2 YENEEA.

This chain connects TRBV5-1 to TRBJ1-4; 7 positions agree with TRBD1. Germline assignment: CDR1 SGHRS and CDR2 YFSETQ. J gave up 5 bases and V 0 bases, and 1 base lay outside the gene matches. CDR3 length: 14 residues. The CDR3 protein is CASSLDRGNEKLFF. The DNA of the CDR3 is TGCGCCAGCAGCTTGGACAGGGGAAATGAAAAACTGTTTTTT. The full variable domain, with the rest looked up from reference TRBV5-1 and TRBJ1-4, is KAGVTQTPRYLIKTRGQQVTLSCSPISGHRSVSWYQQTPGQGLQFLFEYFSETQRNKGNFPGRFSGRQFSNSRSEMNVSTLELGDSALYLCASSLDRGNEKLFFGSGTQLSVL.

This chain connects TRBV7-6 to TRBJ1-2, with TRBD1 as a possible D gene (5 bases). Per the germline V gene, CDR1 is SGHVS and CDR2 is FNYEAQ. Trimming removed 5 bases from V and 9 bases from J, with 16 bases in between. The CDR3 consists of 13 residues. Here the CDR3 reads CASSVDWGTRYTF. The CDR3 DNA follows: TGTGCCAGCAGCGTAGACTGGGGCACCCGCTACACCTTC.

This clone was detected once. The chain employs TRBV11-2 and TRBJ2-1, with 9 positions matching TRBD2. The CDR3 loop spans 16 amino acids. Per the germline V gene, CDR1 is SGHAT and CDR2 is FQNNGV. Germline trimming cut 3 bases from V and 7 bases from J; bases unmatched to any gene: 10. In DNA, the CDR3 is TGTGCCAGCAGCTTGATCCCCCTAGCGGGGAATAATGAGCAGTTCTTC. This translates into CASSLIPLAGNNEQFF.

V usage is TRBV3-1 (or the pseudogene TRBV3-2) and J usage is TRBJ2-1, with D hard to call. The length of the CDR3 is 13 residues. Germline V gene sequence: CDR1 LGHDT, CDR2 YNNKEL (reference sequence). V was shortened by 4 bases and J by 6 bases, with 10 bases between the two germline ends. CDR3: CASSRRELNEQFF. The CDR3 DNA reads as TGTGCCAGCAGCCGCCGAGAACTCAATGAGCAGTTCTTC.

The chain joins TRBV19 to TRBJ2-1; 7 bases are a match to TRBD2. The CDR3 runs to 14 residues. Germline-derived CDR1 and CDR2 are LNHDA and SQIVND (reference sequence). Trimming cost V 5 bases and J 8 bases; bases outside gene matches: 9. CDR3 residues: CASSPRRGSDEQFF. Written as DNA, the CDR3 is TGTGCCAGTAGTCCCCGTCGCGGGAGCGATGAGCAGTTCTTC.

This sequence joins TRBV5-1 and TRBJ1-2; TRBD1 matches at 7 bases. This CDR3 has 14 residues. Germline CDR1 SGHRS, CDR2 YFSETQ. V was pared by 4 bases and J by 8 bases, with 11 bases of the junction left unmatched. CDR3 nucleotides: TGCGCCAGCAGCAACCCCGGACAGGACGGAGGCTACACCTTC. Translation gives CASSNPGQDGGYTF.

The CDR3 loop reads CASSSGHFSNQPQHF. As DNA, the CDR3 is TGTGCCAGCAGTTCGGGACATTTTAGCAATCAGCCCCAGCATTTT. The chain is built from TRBV6-2 or TRBV6-3 and TRBJ1-5; D possibly corresponds to TRBD1 (6 bases). The CDR3 sequence is 15 residues long. Trimming cost V 4 bases and J 0 bases, with 10 bases left between them. The germline CDR1 and CDR2 sequences are MNHEY and SVGEGT.

This chain uses TRBV19 with TRBJ1-1; D unresolved. The CDR3 is 13 amino acids. Germline V gene data show CDR1 as LNHDA and CDR2 as SQIVND (reference sequence). V shed 3 bases and J shed 1 base, with 6 bases lying between them. CDR3 nucleotides: TGTGCCAGTAGTATCCGCAGGAACACTGAAGCTTTCTTT. This codes for CASSIRRNTEAFF.

The CDR3 is CATSDLRRTLRTDTQYF. In nucleotides, the CDR3 is TGTGCCACCAGTGATTTGCGGAGGACTCTACGCACAGATACGCAGTATTTT. The rearrangement links TRBV24-1 to TRBJ2-3; a weak D match, TRBD2 (5 bases). Germline V gene lookup returns CDR1 KGHDR and CDR2 SFDVKD. Trimming shortened V by 0 bases and J by 1 base, and 13 bases separated the two germline ends. CDR3 length equals 17 residues.

This chain links TRBV29-1 with TRBJ1-1; the D is unclear. With 3 bases removed from V and 6 bases from J, the gap between germline ends came to 8 bases. Germline loops: CDR1 SQVTM, CDR2 ANQGSEA. There are 11 residues in the CDR3. The CDR3 DNA sequence: TGCAGCGTTGACGGAGGCGCTGAAGCTTTCTTT. It is translated as CSVDGGAEAFF.

The V call is TRBV15, the J call TRBJ2-7, with a possible D match to TRBD2 (5 bases). Trimming removed 0 bases from V and 5 bases from J, with 11 bases in between. The CDR3 extends over 14 amino acids. Germline V CDR1 and CDR2: LNHNV, YYDKDF (reference sequence). In DNA, the CDR3 is TGTGCCACCAGCAGAGATCGGACTCGGGACGAGCAGTACTTC. Its protein is CATSRDRTRDEQYF.